This T cell receptor beta chain emerged from a study of cytomegalovirus exposure and HLA in healthy donors. The CDR3 has 16 amino acids. Trimming shortened V by 3 bases and J by 7 bases, and 19 bases separated the two germline ends. Germline CDR1 LNHDA, CDR2 SQIVND (reference sequence). Regarding the study as a whole: Looking again later, the authors saw that most CMV-associated TCR beta chains seemed HLA-restricted.

This PCR relied on a set of 60 Vbeta primers and 13 Jbeta primers. Profiling relied on immunoSEQ multiplex PCR, and the TCRdb table lists in-frame clones only, not all of them. The sample lists about 60,000 clones; around two thirds were seen once. As regards this clone: Its antigen is as yet unknown.

The sequencing sample was made of PBMCs. The chain employs TRBV19 and TRBJ1-5, with D maybe TRBD1 (6 bases). This TCR derives from a woman aged 55-69 years in good health and CMV-seropositive. As DNA, the CDR3 is TGTGCCAGTAGTATGAGAGGTTCCAGGGGCGGCCAGCCCCAGCATTTT. It translates to CASSMRGSRGGQPQHF.